The 16 T cell receptor beta chains presented below share a single source sample, sequenced in a study of CD8 T cells in ankylosing spondylitis (dated by TCRdb to about 2017). Overall study outcomes, separate from this receptor: A TCR beta motif of about eight highly homologous amino acid variants appeared characteristic of blood from ankylosing spondylitis patients.

These receptors' targets are unknown. Library construction relied on 5' RACE. Sequencer: Illumina HiSeq 2500. Through fastp at Q25 and MiXCR, TCRdb rebuilt clones from the public reads, retaining in-frame beta chains. Every distinct CDR3 protein forms one entry, paired with its most common genes and DNA. The sample yields roughly 490,000 distinct CDR3 sequences; approximately 5.3% were counted once. In total, the top ten clones hold approximately 3.5% of the sample. Sequencing was done on a sample of blood, either unsorted or a sorted T cell fraction (not recorded which). The receptor source for this set is a male donor with ankylosing spondylitis.

A word on this clonotype: One junction end does not reproduce the germline sequence, and a read error may be involved. This chain joins TRBV5-1 and TRBJ2-1; 8 nucleotides line up with TRBD2. CDR1 is SGHRS, CDR2 YFSETQ, per germline. The CDR3 has 16 amino acids. Here the CDR3 reads CARSSTSGFYYNDQFF. The DNA for the CDR3 is TGCGCCCGCAGCAGCACTAGCGGATTCTACTACAATGACCAGTTCTTC. Complete variable domain (other parts from reference TRBV5-1 and TRBJ2-1): KAGVTQTPRYLIKTRGQQVTLSCSPISGHRSVSWYQQTPGQGLQFLFEYFSETQRNKGNFPGRFSGRQFSNSRSEMNVSTLELGDSALYLCARSSTSGFYYNDQFFGPGTRLTVL.

This clonotype was counted many times. The chain combines TRBV7-9 with TRBJ1-2; D call uncertain. This CDR3 spans 15 amino acids. CDR1 is SEHNR, CDR2 FQNEAQ, per germline (reference sequence). Trimming removed 1 base from V and 1 base from J, with 10 bases in between. The CDR3 DNA sequence: TGTGCCAGCAGCTTAGGAGCAGCTCTTAACTATGGCTACACCTTC. It codes for CASSLGAALNYGYTF.

This clonotype came up many times. The chain couples TRBV29-1 to TRBJ2-7, with D uncertain. With 4 bases removed from V and 2 bases from J, the gap between germline ends came to 9 bases. Per germline, CDR1 SQVTM and CDR2 ANQGSEA. The CDR3 sequence is 12 residues long. CDR3 loop: CSVAKSAYEQYF. DNA of the CDR3: TGCAGCGTTGCCAAGTCCGCCTACGAGCAGTACTTC.

This clonotype was detected many times. This chain uses TRBV20-1 with TRBJ2-3; D possibly corresponds to TRBD2 (7 bases). The CDR3 runs to 15 residues. Germline-derived CDR1 and CDR2 are DFQATT and SNEGSKA (reference sequence). V was pared by 7 bases and J by 4 bases, with 21 bases between. The CDR3 sequence: CSVARWGGLSDTQYF. The DNA of the CDR3 is TGCAGTGTCGCACGTTGGGGGGGGCTGTCAGATACGCAGTATTTT.

This clonotype came up many times. The V call is TRBV27, the J call TRBJ2-5; TRBD1 matches 8 bases. This CDR3 spans 16 amino acids. Germline V CDR1 and CDR2: MNHEY, SMNVEV (reference sequence). Trimming at V came to 5 bases and at J to 4 bases, leaving 12 bases not matched to a gene. The CDR3 sequence is CASSPSTGDRGETQYF. CDR3 nucleotides: TGTGCCAGCAGTCCCTCGACAGGGGATCGTGGAGAGACCCAGTACTTC.

Ten or more counts support this clonotype. CDR3 region: CASSQERLPGEQYF. CDR3 DNA: TGTGCCAGCAGCCAAGAACGACTGCCGGGTGAGCAGTACTTC. The V and J genes are TRBV3-1 and TRBJ2-7; D not resolved. Germline loops: CDR1 LGHDT, CDR2 YNNKEL (reference sequence). Deletions cut 0 bases from V and 7 bases from J, with 13 bases between. This CDR3 comprises 14 residues.

This clonotype was observed at least ten times. V usage is TRBV29-1 and J usage is TRBJ1-3; D ambiguous. The germline gives CDR1 SQVTM, CDR2 ANQGSEA. V lost 5 bases to trimming and J lost 1 base, with 6 bases between them. CDR3 length: 12 residues. The CDR3 DNA follows: TGCAGCGTTTCAGTTTCTGGAAACACCATATATTTT. It is translated as CSVSVSGNTIYF.

This clonotype was seen ten or more times. The chain couples TRBV30 to TRBJ1-6, with D perhaps matching TRBD1 (6 bases). This CDR3 contains 16 residues. Trimming left V 2 bases short and J 3 bases short, with 14 bases between. CDR1 is GTSNPN, CDR2 SVGIG, per germline (reference sequence). The CDR3: CAWSPGGSFYNSPLHF. Here the CDR3 DNA reads TGTGCCTGGAGTCCCGGGGGCAGCTTCTATAATTCACCCCTCCACTTT.

This clonotype was detected many times. V gene TRBV6-5 combines with J gene TRBJ1-2, with D uncertain. Germline assignment: CDR1 MNHEY and CDR2 SVGAGI. This CDR3 contains 13 residues. The V gene lost 2 bases and the J gene lost 7 bases, with 11 bases spanning the gap. The CDR3 nucleotides read TGTGCCAGCAGTTACGGCGCAGCATCTGGCTACACCTTC. Its protein is CASSYGAASGYTF.

This clonotype was seen at least ten times. The rearrangement links TRBV9 to TRBJ1-1; D may be TRBD1 (5 bases). CDR1 SGDLS and CDR2 YYNGEE come from the germline V gene. The V gene lost 0 bases and the J gene lost 2 bases, with 8 bases spanning the gap. This CDR3 comprises 14 residues. Here the CDR3 reads CASSVVGLNTEAFF. The CDR3 DNA sequence: TGTGCCAGCAGCGTAGTGGGACTAAACACTGAAGCTTTCTTT.

The table lists this clonotype with many counts. The chain combines TRBV5-1 with TRBJ1-6, with TRBD1 matching over 10 bases. Germline lookup yields CDR1 SGHRS and CDR2 YFSETQ. V was clipped by 0 bases and J by 10 bases; unmatched bases: 4. This CDR3 region has 15 residues. DNA of the CDR3: TGCGCCAGCAGCTTGGGGGACAGGGGAGCCTCACCCCTCCACTTT. This gives the protein CASSLGDRGASPLHF.

This clonotype was seen repeatedly, ten times or more. The J gene is TRBJ2-1, the V gene TRBV29-1; 7 bases match TRBD1. The germline gives CDR1 SQVTM, CDR2 ANQGSEA. The CDR3 runs to 12 residues. V lost 5 bases to trimming and J lost 8 bases; unmatched junction nucleotides: 6. The CDR3, as DNA: TGCAGCGTTTCTCGTCAGGGGGATGAGCAGTTCTTC. This gives the protein CSVSRQGDEQFF.

This clonotype was picked up many times. The rearrangement uses TRBV7-2 and TRBJ2-5; D uncertain. The germline gives CDR1 SGHTA, CDR2 FQGNSA. Trimming cost V 3 bases and J 4 bases, with 15 bases left between them. The CDR3 length is 15 residues. CDR3 amino acids: CASSFPGSRRETQYF. The CDR3 DNA follows: TGTGCCAGCAGCTTCCCGGGCTCCCGACGAGAGACCCAGTACTTC.

At least ten counts were recorded for this clonotype. The chain joins TRBV7-3 to TRBJ2-5; 14 nucleotides align to TRBD2. V lost 4 bases to trimming and J lost 3 bases; unmatched junction nucleotides: 1. Germline V gene data show CDR1 as SGHTA and CDR2 as FQGTGA. This CDR3 comprises 15 residues. The CDR3 is CASSWGLAGEETQYF. CDR3 sequence (DNA): TGTGCCAGCAGCTGGGGACTAGCGGGGGAAGAGACCCAGTACTTC. The full variable domain, completed using reference TRBV7-3 and TRBJ2-5, is GAGVSQTPSNKVTEKGKYVELRCDPISGHTALYWYRQSLGQGPEFLIYFQGTGAADDSGLPNDRFFAVRPEGSVSTLKIQRTERGDSAVYLCASSWGLAGEETQYFGPGTRLLVL.

The chain employs TRBV20-1 and TRBJ2-1; TRBD1 might be the D (6 bases). The CDR3 consists of 17 residues. Germline CDR1 is DFQATT and CDR2 is SNEGSKA (reference sequence). V lost 0 bases and J 1 base, leaving 16 bases between the germline ends. The CDR3 sequence: CSARDRRGSRSYNEQFF. The DNA of the CDR3 is TGCAGTGCTAGAGATCGCAGGGGAAGCCGGTCCTACAATGAGCAGTTCTTC.

Many counts were recorded for this clonotype. The chain joins TRBV12-3 or TRBV12-4 to TRBJ1-5; D gene unclear. Between the trimmed V and J ends, which lost 9 bases and 1 base, there was a span of 10 bases. CDR3 length: 13 residues. CDR3 residues: CASSTWSNQPQHF. CDR3 sequence (DNA): TGTGCCAGTTCGACTTGGAGCAATCAGCCCCAGCATTTT.